This TCR beta chain was documented in a study of cytomegalovirus exposure and HLA in healthy donors. Trimming took 5 bases from V and 10 from J, leaving 17 bases between them. Germline values: CDR1 MNHEY, CDR2 SVGAGI. CDR3 size: 13 residues. Primers for the PCR totalled 60 Vbeta and 13 Jbeta. Only in-frame clones appear in the TCRdb table, and some are missing; sequencing was by immunoSEQ multiplex PCR. The sample holds about 140,000 clones, approximately 80% seen once. This clone was seen more than once but under ten times. Its target is unknown. Overall study findings and caveats: Donors were assumed by presence/absence analyses to have roughly uniform sequencing depth. Most sequenced TCRs were rare (though some public TCRs occurred in many donors). A list of 164 TCR beta chains associated with cytomegalovirus was given. According to an earlier analysis, most TCR beta V segments yielded productive rearrangements about 90% or about 30% of the time.

The sequencing input was PBMCs. The genes are TRBV6-5 and TRBJ1-2; D possibly corresponds to TRBD1 (6 bases). The origin of this receptor is a man in his forties or fifties in good health and CMV-seronegative. The CDR3 DNA reads as TGTGCCAGCAGTGGCAGGGGTCTGAGGCCCTACACCTTC. This encodes CASSGRGLRPYTF.